This T cell receptor (beta chain) was sequenced for a study of coeliac disease. Study as a whole: High-resolution HLA typing was lacking; TRBV7-2 bias was queried instead.

Here immunoSEQ multiplex PCR was the method, and the copy in TCRdb shows in-frame clones only, minus some. The sample yields 6,000 or so clones, about 63% seen once. This CDR3 is 16 amino acids long. The germline CDR1 and CDR2 sequences are MRHNA and SNTAGT. V lost 6 bases to trimming and J lost 3 bases, with 18 bases between them. About this clone itself: The antigen remains undetermined.

Study results and limitations: Control samples showed higher TRB and TRG clonality than intraepithelial and lamina propria samples in active celiac disease. Largely private TRB repertoires meant most sequences were sample-unique. Of coeliac lamina propria samples, about 55% of the 18 held published gliadin-specific TRB sequences, versus 1 of 6 controls.

This receptor was taken from a man between 65 and 79 years old with active celiac disease. The specimen sequenced was lymphocytes from the gut lamina propria. This chain uses TRBV6-4 with TRBJ2-1; a possible D gene is TRBD2 (8 bases). This CDR3 is CASSPGGGQIYNEQFF. DNA for the CDR3: TGTGCCAGCAGCCCGGGGGGGGGACAGATCTACAATGAGCAGTTCTTC.